The present T cell receptor beta chain was sequenced within a study of CD8 T cells in Susac syndrome. After extraction with the RNeasy kit, about 0.5 to 1 ug of the RNA was reverse transcribed using random hexamers. TCRdb ran MiXCR on the immunoSEQ multiplex PCR reads and lists one entry per CDR3 protein. Of about 80,000 distinct CDR3 sequences listed, about 91% are singletons. Trimming took off 6 bases at V and 0 bases at J, with 12 bases between the two ends. The CDR3 contains 15 residues. Germline V gene lookup returns CDR1 LNHDA and CDR2 SQIVND (reference sequence). Sequencing of TCR beta was undertaken in CD8+ and CD4+ T cells derived from blood. In contrast to the negatively isolated CD8+ and CD4+ T cells, TEMRA cells were FACS-enriched.

The gene calls are TRBV19 and TRBJ2-1; no reliable D call. This clonotype originated in a human donor with multiple sclerosis. What was sequenced was CD8+ T cells from PBMCs. As DNA, the CDR3 is TGTGCCAGTAGCCGCTGGGCGGACTCCTACAATGAGCAGTTCTTC. Amino acid sequence: CASSRWADSYNEQFF. Drawing the rest from reference TRBV19 and TRBJ2-1, the complete variable domain is DGGITQSPKYLFRKEGQNVTLSCEQNLNHDAMYWYRQDPGQGLRLIYYSQIVNDFQKGDIAEGYSVSREKKESFPLTVTSAQKNPTAFYLCASSRWADSYNEQFFGPGTRLTVL.